This T cell receptor (beta chain) was identified in a study of T cell repertoires in cytomegalovirus infection (dated by TCRdb to between 2018 and 2021). Study-wide context: Donor HLA type was relevant to the analysis, as public TCR beta signatures indicated carriage of CMV infection together with the matching HLA type.

The data were produced on an Illumina HiSeq 1500. TCRdb trimmed public reads at Q25 via fastp, called clones via MiXCR and kept in-frame beta chains. Identical CDR3 protein sequences are pooled into one entry, listed with their most common genes and DNA. The sample data list approximately 290,000 distinct CDR3 sequences, and around 25% of these were observed just once. The ten largest clonotypes hold about 15% of the sample. On the study overall, not on this receptor specifically: The ex vivo response was dominated by HLA-C-restricted CMV-specific TCR beta clonotypes, which also provided the single most frequent clonotype in two of eight donors. Cumulative frequency of public TCR beta family members discriminated carriers of CMV infection plus the relevant HLA type in this cohort and an independent approximately 360-donor cohort.

The table lists this clonotype with many counts. Its binding antigen is unknown. Within one base of it there is no much larger clone, and no base qualities were kept. The receptor was derived from a human donor in good health (CMV status not recorded). Some clones in this sample may be carry-over from other donors' samples. Sequences were obtained from PBMCs.

The CDR3 amino acid sequence is: CASSFQGQAPNTEAFF. In nucleotides, the sequence is TGTGCCAGCAGCTTCCAAGGACAGGCTCCGAACACTGAAGCTTTCTTT. This chain is built from TRBV7-2 and TRBJ1-1, and 7 junction bases match TRBD1. Via the germline V gene, CDR1 is SGHTA and CDR2 FQGNSA. From V the trimming removes 3 bases and from J it removes 1 base, while the gene matches leave 8 bases of the junction unaccounted for. From its cysteine to its phenylalanine, the CDR3 spans 16 amino acids. Left in the record is the CDR3 DNA by itself, 48 bases read in frame from the first base.